This record concerns one TCR beta chain sequence. Antigen specificity is unknown. The record originates from a study of T cell responses to AZD1222 COVID-19 vaccine. Study-level background: Samples with a second dose at about 4 or about 12 weeks were pooled together.

The protocol was immunoSEQ multiplex PCR, while the TCRdb copy is restricted to in-frame clones and leaves out a portion. The profile shows roughly 110,000 clones, 90% to 95% of them singletons. Findings and limits, study-wide: Spike as a whole was targeted by vaccine-associated CD4 TCRs, dominant at 160-218 and 743-854. Epitopes outside B.1.351 and B.1.1.7 mutated regions reportedly drew nearly half of spike TCRs.

V lost 4 bases and J lost 11, with 15 bases in between. CDR3 size: 14 residues. Germline loops: CDR1 SGHTA, CDR2 FQGNSA. The TCR comes from an adult in good health. The material was peripheral blood, obtained on day 0 of AZD1222 vaccination. V is TRBV7-2 and J is TRBJ1-6, with D hard to call. Written as DNA, the CDR3 is TGTGCCAGCAGCTCCGTGCCCGTGGGTACACCCCTCCACTTT. Its translation is CASSSVPVGTPLHF.